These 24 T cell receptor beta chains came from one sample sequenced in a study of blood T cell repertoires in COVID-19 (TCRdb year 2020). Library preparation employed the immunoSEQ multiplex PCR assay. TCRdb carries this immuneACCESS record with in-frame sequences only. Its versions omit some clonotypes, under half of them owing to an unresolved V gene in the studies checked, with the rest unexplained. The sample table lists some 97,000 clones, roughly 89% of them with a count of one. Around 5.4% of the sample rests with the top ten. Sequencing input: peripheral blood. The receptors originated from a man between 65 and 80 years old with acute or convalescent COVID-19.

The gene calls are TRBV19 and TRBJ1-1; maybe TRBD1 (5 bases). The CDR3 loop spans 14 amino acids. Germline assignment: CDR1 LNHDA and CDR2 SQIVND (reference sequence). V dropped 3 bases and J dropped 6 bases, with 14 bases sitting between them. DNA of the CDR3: TGTGCCAGTAGTATCTCCAGGGCGGACGCTGAAGCTTTCTTT. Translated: CASSISRADAEAFF.

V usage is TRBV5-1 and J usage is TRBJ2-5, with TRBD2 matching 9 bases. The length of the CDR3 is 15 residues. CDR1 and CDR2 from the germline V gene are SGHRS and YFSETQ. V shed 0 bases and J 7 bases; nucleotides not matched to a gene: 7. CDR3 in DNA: TGCGCCAGCAGCTTGGGCGGCGGGGGGGCCGCGACCCAGTACTTC. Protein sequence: CASSLGGGGAATQYF.

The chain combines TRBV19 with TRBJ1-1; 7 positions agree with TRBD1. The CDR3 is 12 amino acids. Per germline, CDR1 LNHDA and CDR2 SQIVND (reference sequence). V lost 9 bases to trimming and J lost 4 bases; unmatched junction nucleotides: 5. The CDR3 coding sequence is TGTGCCAGCAGGGGGGAAGGCACTGAAGCTTTCTTT. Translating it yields CASRGEGTEAFF.

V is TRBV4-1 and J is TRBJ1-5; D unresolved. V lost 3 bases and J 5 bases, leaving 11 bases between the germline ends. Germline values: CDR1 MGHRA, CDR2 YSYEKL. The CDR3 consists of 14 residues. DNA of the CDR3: TGCGCCAGCAGCCAGGCGGGCCGGGATCAGCCCCAGCATTTT. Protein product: CASSQAGRDQPQHF.

CDR3 protein: CASSSTGGPQAFF. The CDR3 DNA is TGTGCCAGCAGCTCTACAGGGGGCCCCCAGGCGTTCTTT. The chain uses TRBV7-8 and TRBJ1-1; 9 bases fit TRBD1. Germline CDR1 SGHVS, CDR2 FQNEAQ. The CDR3 runs 13 residues. Trimming cost V 4 bases and J 14 bases; bases outside gene matches: 11.

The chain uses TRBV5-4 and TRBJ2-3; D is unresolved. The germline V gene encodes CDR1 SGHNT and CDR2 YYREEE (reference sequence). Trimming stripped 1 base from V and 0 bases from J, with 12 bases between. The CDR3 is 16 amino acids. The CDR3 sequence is CASSLSPYRSTDTQYF. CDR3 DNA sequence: TGTGCCAGCAGCTTGAGCCCCTACCGTAGCACAGATACGCAGTATTTT.

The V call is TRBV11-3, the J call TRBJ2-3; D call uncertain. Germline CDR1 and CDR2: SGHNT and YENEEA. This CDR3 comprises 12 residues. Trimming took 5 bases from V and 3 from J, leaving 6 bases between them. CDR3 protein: CASSRGTDTQYF. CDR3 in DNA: TGTGCCAGCAGCCGAGGAACAGATACGCAGTATTTT.

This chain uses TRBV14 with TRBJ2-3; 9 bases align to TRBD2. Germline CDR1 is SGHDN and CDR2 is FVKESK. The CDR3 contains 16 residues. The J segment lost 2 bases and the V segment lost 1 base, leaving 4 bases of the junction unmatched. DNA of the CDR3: TGTGCCAGCAGCCAAGGACTAGCGGCCGTCACAGATACGCAGTATTTT. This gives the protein CASSQGLAAVTDTQYF.

Here the CDR3 reads CSVRAGIDGTQYF. The DNA for the CDR3 is TGCAGCGTGAGGGCGGGGATAGATGGTACGCAGTATTTT. This chain joins TRBV29-1 and TRBJ2-3, with D possibly matching TRBD2 (6 bases). V gave up 6 bases and J gave up 8 bases, with 18 bases separating them. The CDR3 runs 13 residues. CDR1 and CDR2 from the germline V gene are SQVTM and ANQGSEA.

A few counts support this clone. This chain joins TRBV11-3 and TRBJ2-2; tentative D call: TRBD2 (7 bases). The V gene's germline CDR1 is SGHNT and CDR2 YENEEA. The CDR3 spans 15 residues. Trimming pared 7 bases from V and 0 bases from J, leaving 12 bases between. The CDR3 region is CASKGGGANTGELFF. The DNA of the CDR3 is TGTGCCAGCAAGGGGGGAGGGGCGAACACCGGGGAGCTGTTTTTT. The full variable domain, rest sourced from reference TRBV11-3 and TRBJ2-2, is EAGVVQSPRYKIIEKKQPVAFWCNPISGHNTLYWYLQNLGQGPELLIRYENEEAVDDSQLPKDRFSAERLKGVDSTLKIQPAELGDSAVYLCASKGGGANTGELFFGEGSRLTVL.

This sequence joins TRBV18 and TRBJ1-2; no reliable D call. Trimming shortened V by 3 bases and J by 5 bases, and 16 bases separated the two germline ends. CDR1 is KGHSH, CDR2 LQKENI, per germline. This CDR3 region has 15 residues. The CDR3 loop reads CASSPLGQDFYGYTF. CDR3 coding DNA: TGTGCCAGCTCACCTCTTGGTCAGGACTTTTATGGCTACACCTTC.

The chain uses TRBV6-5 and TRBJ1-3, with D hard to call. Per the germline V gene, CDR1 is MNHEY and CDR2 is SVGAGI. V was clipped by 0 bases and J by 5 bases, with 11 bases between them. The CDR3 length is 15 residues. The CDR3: CASSYSKGGRNTIYF. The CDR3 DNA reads TGTGCCAGCAGTTACTCGAAGGGAGGGCGAAACACCATATATTTT.

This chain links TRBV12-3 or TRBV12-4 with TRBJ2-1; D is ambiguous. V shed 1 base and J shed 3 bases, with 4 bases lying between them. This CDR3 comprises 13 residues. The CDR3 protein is CASSLDYYNEQFF. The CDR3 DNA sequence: TGTGCCAGCAGTTTAGACTACTACAATGAGCAGTTCTTC.

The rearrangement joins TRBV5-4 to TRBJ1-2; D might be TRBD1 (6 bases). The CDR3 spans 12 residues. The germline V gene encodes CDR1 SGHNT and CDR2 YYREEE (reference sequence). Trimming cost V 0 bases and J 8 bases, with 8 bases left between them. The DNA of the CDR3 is TGTGCCAGCAGCTTGGTGACAGGCGGCTACACCTTC. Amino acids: CASSLVTGGYTF.

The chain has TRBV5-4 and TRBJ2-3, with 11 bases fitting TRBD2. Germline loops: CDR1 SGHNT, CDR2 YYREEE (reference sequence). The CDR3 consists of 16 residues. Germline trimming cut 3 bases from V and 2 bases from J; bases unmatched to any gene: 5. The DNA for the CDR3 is TGTGCCAGCAGCTCGGGACTAGCGGCTTACACAGATACGCAGTATTTT. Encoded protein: CASSSGLAAYTDTQYF. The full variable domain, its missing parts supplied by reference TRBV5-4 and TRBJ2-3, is ETGVTQSPTHLIKTRGQQVTLRCSSQSGHNTVSWYQQALGQGPQFIFQYYREEENGRGNFPPRFSGLQFPNYSSELNVNALELDDSALYLCASSSGLAAYTDTQYFGPGTRLTVL.

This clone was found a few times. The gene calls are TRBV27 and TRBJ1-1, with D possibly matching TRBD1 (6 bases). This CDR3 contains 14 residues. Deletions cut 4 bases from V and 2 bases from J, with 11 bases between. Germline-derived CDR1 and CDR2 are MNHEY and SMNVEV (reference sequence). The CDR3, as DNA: TGTGCCAGCAGTTCCAGGACAGCCAACACTGAAGCTTTCTTT. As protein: CASSSRTANTEAFF.

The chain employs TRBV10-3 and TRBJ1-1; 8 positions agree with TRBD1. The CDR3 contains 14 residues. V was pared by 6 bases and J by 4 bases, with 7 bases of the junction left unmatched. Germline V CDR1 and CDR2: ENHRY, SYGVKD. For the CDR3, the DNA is TGTGCCATCAGCCCGACAGGGGCGCTCACTGAAGCTTTCTTT. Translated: CAISPTGALTEAFF.

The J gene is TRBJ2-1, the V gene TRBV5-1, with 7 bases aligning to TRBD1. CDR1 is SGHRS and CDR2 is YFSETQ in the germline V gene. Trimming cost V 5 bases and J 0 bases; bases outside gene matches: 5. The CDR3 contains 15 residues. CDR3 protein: CASRPTGDSYNEQFF. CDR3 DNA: TGCGCCAGCAGGCCCACAGGGGACTCCTACAATGAGCAGTTCTTC.

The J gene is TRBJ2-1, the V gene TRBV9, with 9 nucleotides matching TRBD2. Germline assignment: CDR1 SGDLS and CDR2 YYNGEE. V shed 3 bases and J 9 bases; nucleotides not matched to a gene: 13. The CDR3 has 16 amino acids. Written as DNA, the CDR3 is TGTGCCAGCAGCGCCCTGGGAGTAGCGGGAGCCATTGAGCAGTTCTTC. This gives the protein CASSALGVAGAIEQFF.

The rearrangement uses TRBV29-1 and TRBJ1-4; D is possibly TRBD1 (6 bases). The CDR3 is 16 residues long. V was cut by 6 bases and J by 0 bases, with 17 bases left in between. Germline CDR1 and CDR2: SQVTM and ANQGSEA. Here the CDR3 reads CSVLGGRGATNEKLFF. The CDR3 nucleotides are TGCAGCGTATTAGGGGGGAGGGGAGCAACTAATGAAAAACTGTTTTTT.

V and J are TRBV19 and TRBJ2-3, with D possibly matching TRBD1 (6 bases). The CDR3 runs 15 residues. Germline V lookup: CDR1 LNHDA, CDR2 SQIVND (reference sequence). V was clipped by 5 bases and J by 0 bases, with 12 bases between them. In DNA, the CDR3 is TGTGCCAGTAGTTCACGGACAGTTAGCACAGATACGCAGTATTTT. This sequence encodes CASSSRTVSTDTQYF.

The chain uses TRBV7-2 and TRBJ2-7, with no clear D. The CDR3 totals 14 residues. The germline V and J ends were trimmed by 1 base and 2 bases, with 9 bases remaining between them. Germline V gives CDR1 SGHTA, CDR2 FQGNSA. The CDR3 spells CASSLGAETYEQYF. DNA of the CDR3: TGTGCCAGCAGCTTAGGGGCCGAAACCTACGAGCAGTACTTC.

DNA of the CDR3: TGTGCCATCAGTCTATCACAGGGGGCCGACACCGGGGAGCTGTTTTTT. Translated: CAISLSQGADTGELFF. The V gene is TRBV10-3, the J gene TRBJ2-2; TRBD1 matches at 9 bases. This CDR3 spans 16 amino acids. The germline CDR1 and CDR2 sequences are ENHRY and SYGVKD. Germline trimming cut 5 bases from V and 3 bases from J; bases unmatched to any gene: 7.

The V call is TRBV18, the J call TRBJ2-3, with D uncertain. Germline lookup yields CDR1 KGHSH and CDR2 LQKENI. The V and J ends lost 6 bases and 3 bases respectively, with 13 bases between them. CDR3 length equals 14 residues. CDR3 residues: CASSAVATTDTQYF. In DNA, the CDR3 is TGTGCCAGCTCCGCTGTCGCGACAACAGATACGCAGTATTTT.